One and the same sample provided the 30 T cell receptor beta chains below, sequenced in a study of CD8 T cells in Susac syndrome. Reverse transcription of about 0.5 to 1 ug RNA used random hexamers. TCRdb re-derived calls from the immunoSEQ multiplex PCR reads in MiXCR, one entry per CDR3 protein. The table lists some 94,000 distinct CDR3 sequences, roughly 94% of them singletons, with approximately 0.3% in the top ten. The specimen sequenced was CD4+ T cells from PBMCs. Receptors were obtained from a human donor with Susac syndrome.

The table lists this clonotype with a count of one. The V and J genes are TRBV28 and TRBJ1-1; TRBD1 agrees at 7 bases. Germline trimming cut 8 bases from V and 4 bases from J; bases unmatched to any gene: 7. This CDR3 comprises 13 residues. The V gene's germline CDR1 is MDHEN and CDR2 SYDVKM. The CDR3: CASRQGGFTEAFF. As DNA, the CDR3 is TGTGCCAGCCGACAGGGTGGGTTCACTGAAGCTTTCTTT.

The V call is TRBV30, the J call TRBJ1-2, with D possibly being TRBD1 (6 bases). Looked up from germline, CDR1 is GTSNPN and CDR2 is SVGIG (reference sequence). V was cut by 3 bases and J by 8 bases, with 16 bases left in between. The CDR3 consists of 13 residues. CDR3: CAWRAEVGQGYTF. The CDR3 nucleotides read TGTGCCTGGAGGGCCGAGGTGGGACAAGGCTACACCTTC.

The chain employs TRBV4-3 and TRBJ1-2, with D possibly being TRBD1 (5 bases). CDR3 length: 15 residues. CDR1 is LGHNA, CDR2 YSLEER, per germline. V was pared by 0 bases and J by 5 bases, with 13 bases between. The CDR3 DNA sequence: TGCGCCAGCAGCCAAGATGGAACAGGTTCTTATGGCTACACCTTC. This gives the protein CASSQDGTGSYGYTF.

J is TRBJ2-3 and V is TRBV9; 12 bases match TRBD2. CDR3 length: 16 residues. Germline V gene data show CDR1 as SGDLS and CDR2 as YYNGEE. V was clipped by 1 base and J by 3 bases; unmatched bases: 3. CDR3 in DNA: TGTGCCAGCAGCGTATTGGGGACTAGCGGGACAGATACGCAGTATTTT. It is translated as CASSVLGTSGTDTQYF.

Written as DNA, the CDR3 is TGCAGCGTTGATGACCAACTTGGGTGGGGAGAGGCTGAAGCTTTCTTT. Its protein is CSVDDQLGWGEAEAFF. The V and J genes are TRBV29-1 and TRBJ1-1, with D unclear. CDR1 is SQVTM, CDR2 ANQGSEA, per germline. Between the trimmed V and J ends, which lost 3 bases and 6 bases, there was a span of 23 bases. CDR3 size: 16 residues.

The rearrangement links TRBV5-8 to TRBJ2-3; TRBD2 aligns across 14 bases. Losses at the gene ends were 4 bases for V and 10 bases for J; bases not matched to a gene: 5. This CDR3 region has 14 residues. Per the germline V gene, CDR1 is SGHTS and CDR2 is YDEGEE. CDR3 nucleotide sequence: TGTGCCAGCAGCACGGGACTAGCGGGGGATGCGCAGTATTTT. It translates to CASSTGLAGDAQYF.

This rearrangement joins TRBV12-3 or TRBV12-4 to TRBJ1-5; the D gene is possibly TRBD1 (5 bases). The V and J ends lost 1 base and 6 bases respectively, with 19 bases between them. The CDR3 consists of 17 residues. The DNA for the CDR3 is TGTGCCAGCAGTTTAGGGGGGAAACAGCGAGGAACTCAGCCCCAGCATTTT. Encoded protein: CASSLGGKQRGTQPQHF.

The gene calls are TRBV25-1 and TRBJ1-5; D is uncertain. The CDR3 is 12 residues long. The germline gives CDR1 MGHDK, CDR2 SYGVNS. The germline V and J ends were trimmed by 3 bases and 4 bases, with 4 bases remaining between them. The CDR3 sequence: CASSDGNQPQHF. The CDR3 nucleotides read TGTGCCAGCAGTGATGGAAATCAGCCCCAGCATTTT.

The CDR3 region is CSARWTGGIYEQYF. CDR3 coding DNA: TGCAGTGCTCGATGGACAGGGGGTATCTACGAGCAGTACTTC. V usage is TRBV20-1 and J usage is TRBJ2-7; TRBD1 matches 10 bases. The V gene's germline CDR1 is DFQATT and CDR2 SNEGSKA (reference sequence). Unmatched junction bases numbered 7, after V lost 5 bases and J lost 3 bases. This CDR3 region has 14 residues.

CDR3 coding DNA: TGTGCCAGCAGCCAAGTCGGGACACTCTCTGGGGCCAACGTCCTGACTTTC. Translation: CASSQVGTLSGANVLTF. J is TRBJ2-6 and V is TRBV14; D may be TRBD1 (6 bases). The CDR3 loop spans 17 amino acids. V was cut by 1 base and J by 0 bases, with 10 bases left in between. Germline CDR1 and CDR2: SGHDN and FVKESK.

The chain is built from TRBV5-6 and TRBJ1-1; a weak D match, TRBD1 (6 bases). Trimming pared 4 bases from V and 1 base from J, leaving 17 bases between. The CDR3 totals 16 residues. Germline V gives CDR1 SGHDT, CDR2 YYEEEE. The CDR3 is CASSLNREQRNTEAFF. The CDR3 DNA reads TGTGCCAGCAGCCTGAACAGGGAGCAGAGGAACACTGAAGCTTTCTTT.

The V gene is TRBV11-2, the J gene TRBJ2-7, with TRBD1 as a possible D gene (5 bases). Per germline, CDR1 SGHAT and CDR2 FQNNGV. V lost 4 bases to trimming and J lost 3 bases, with 16 bases between them. The CDR3 is 15 amino acids. The CDR3 here is CASSSRQLLSYEQYF. The CDR3 region has the DNA TGTGCCAGCAGCTCTCGACAGTTGTTAAGCTACGAGCAGTACTTC.

CDR3 DNA: TGTGCCAGCAGGAAAGAGGGCTTTAATGAAAAACTGTTTTTT. This gives the protein CASRKEGFNEKLFF. The J gene is TRBJ1-4, the V gene TRBV25-1; D unclear. Germline loops: CDR1 MGHDK, CDR2 SYGVNS. The CDR3 has 14 amino acids. V shed 6 bases and J shed 4 bases, with 12 bases lying between them.

The chain couples TRBV29-1 to TRBJ2-3, with no clear D. CDR3 length: 11 residues. Germline V gene sequence: CDR1 SQVTM, CDR2 ANQGSEA. Trimming took 7 bases from V and 2 from J, leaving 7 bases between them. The CDR3 sequence is CSGQFTDTQYF. As DNA, the CDR3 is TGCAGCGGTCAATTCACAGATACGCAGTATTTT.

The chain uses TRBV24-1 and TRBJ2-2; a possible D gene is TRBD2 (6 bases). Germline lookup yields CDR1 KGHDR and CDR2 SFDVKD. V was shortened by 6 bases and J by 2 bases, with 9 bases between the two germline ends. The CDR3 totals 14 residues. The CDR3: CATSLGGNTGELFF. In nucleotides, the CDR3 is TGTGCCACCAGTCTGGGGGGAAACACCGGGGAGCTGTTTTTT.

This chain links TRBV2 with TRBJ2-2, with D unclear. Germline V gives CDR1 SNHLY, CDR2 FYNNEI. This CDR3 has 13 amino acids. The ends were cut back, 6 bases at V and 6 bases at J, with 11 bases in the middle. The CDR3 sequence is CASSPLMAGELFF. DNA of the CDR3: TGTGCCAGCAGCCCGCTAATGGCCGGGGAGCTGTTTTTT.

The V call is TRBV30, the J call TRBJ1-4, with D perhaps TRBD1 (5 bases). The germline CDR1 and CDR2 sequences are GTSNPN and SVGIG (reference sequence). Trimming shortened V by 6 bases and J by 6 bases, and 11 bases separated the two germline ends. This CDR3 has 12 amino acids. CDR3 in DNA: TGTGCCTGCCAGGGTAGAGATGAAAAACTGTTTTTT. Translation: CACQGRDEKLFF.

The rearrangement uses TRBV6-2 or TRBV6-3 and TRBJ1-1, with D unclear. The germline gives CDR1 MNHEY, CDR2 SVGEGT. This CDR3 is 14 amino acids long. Trimming removed 7 bases from V and 3 bases from J, with 15 bases in between. CDR3 amino acids: CASITDGVDTEAFF. DNA for the CDR3: TGTGCCAGCATCACCGATGGGGTGGACACTGAAGCTTTCTTT.

This rearrangement joins TRBV14 to TRBJ2-7, with D uncertain. The CDR3 has 14 residues. Per germline, CDR1 SGHDN and CDR2 FVKESK. The germline V and J ends were trimmed by 4 bases and 3 bases, with 13 bases remaining between them. CDR3 region: CASSPTLTIYEQYF. The CDR3 region has the DNA TGTGCCAGCAGCCCGACACTAACAATCTACGAGCAGTACTTC.

The gene calls are TRBV12-5 and TRBJ1-2; tentative D call: TRBD1 (5 bases). Trimming removed 6 bases at V and 8 bases at J, with 13 bases between. The CDR3 length is 12 residues. The germline gives CDR1 LGHNT, CDR2 FRNRAP. The CDR3 DNA is TGTGCTAGTGGAGTTACCCACAGGGGCTACACCTTC. This codes for CASGVTHRGYTF.

This chain connects TRBV30 to TRBJ2-5, with D possibly matching TRBD1 (5 bases). Deletions cut 1 base from V and 2 bases from J, with 11 bases between. Germline loops: CDR1 GTSNPN, CDR2 SVGIG (reference sequence). There are 14 residues in the CDR3. The CDR3 sequence is CAWSEGIGQETQYF. In DNA form, the CDR3 reads TGTGCCTGGAGTGAGGGGATTGGACAAGAGACCCAGTACTTC.

This clonotype was seen more than once but under ten times. The rearrangement uses TRBV2 and TRBJ1-5, with 7 positions matching TRBD1. V lost 4 bases to trimming and J lost 3 bases; unmatched junction nucleotides: 3. Per germline, CDR1 SNHLY and CDR2 FYNNEI. This CDR3 is 14 amino acids long. CDR3 DNA: TGTGCCAGCAGTGTGGGGACAGACAATCAGCCCCAGCATTTT. This codes for CASSVGTDNQPQHF.

This clonotype was seen only once. The CDR3 DNA is TGCAGTGCTAGAAGTGAGCGTGCAGGGCAGCCCCAGCATTTT. It translates to CSARSERAGQPQHF. The gene calls are TRBV20-1 and TRBJ1-5; possibly TRBD1 for D (5 bases). This CDR3 region has 14 residues. From germline, CDR1 is DFQATT and CDR2 SNEGSKA (reference sequence). The V end lost 2 bases, the J end lost 7 bases, and 15 bases lay between the germline ends.

The CDR3 coding sequence is TGTGCCAGCAGCGTAGGACCCAGCGGGGGGGACAATGAGCAGTTCTTC. As protein: CASSVGPSGGDNEQFF. The rearrangement uses TRBV9 and TRBJ2-1; TRBD2 agrees at 10 bases. Germline V gene data show CDR1 as SGDLS and CDR2 as YYNGEE. The CDR3 spans 16 residues. V dropped 0 bases and J dropped 5; count of bases not matched to a gene: 5.

The chain couples TRBV20-1 to TRBJ2-3, with 7 positions matching TRBD2. This CDR3 region has 13 residues. The germline V gene has CDR1 DFQATT and CDR2 SNEGSKA (reference sequence). The chain's CDR3 is CSNTSEKEDTQYF. Written as DNA, the CDR3 is TGCAGCAATACTAGCGAAAAGGAGGATACGCAGTATTTT.

The chain links TRBV30 to TRBJ1-5; D not resolved. Germline-derived CDR1 and CDR2 are GTSNPN and SVGIG (reference sequence). The V end lost 1 base, the J end lost 6 bases, and 7 bases lay between the germline ends. The CDR3 contains 12 residues. For the CDR3, the DNA is TGTGCCTGGAGTGACGTCGGTCAGCCCCAGCATTTT. Its translation: CAWSDVGQPQHF.

The rearrangement uses TRBV20-1 and TRBJ2-3; no clear D. Trimming shortened V by 5 bases and J by 6 bases, and 15 bases separated the two germline ends. The germline V gene encodes CDR1 DFQATT and CDR2 SNEGSKA (reference sequence). The CDR3 length is 13 residues. This CDR3 reads CSAHWQSSDTQYF. The CDR3 region has the DNA TGCAGTGCTCATTGGCAAAGTAGCGATACGCAGTATTTT.

This chain links TRBV28 with TRBJ1-6, with D possibly matching TRBD1 (5 bases). The germline V gene encodes CDR1 MDHEN and CDR2 SYDVKM. V lost 2 bases to trimming and J lost 5 bases, with 7 bases between them. This CDR3 has 14 amino acids. CDR3 DNA: TGTGCCAGCAGTTTACCAGGGAATAATTCACCCCTCCACTTT. As protein: CASSLPGNNSPLHF.

The rearrangement uses TRBV10-3 and TRBJ1-2, with D unclear. Germline-derived CDR1 and CDR2 are ENHRY and SYGVKD. The CDR3 has 13 residues. Trimming pared 11 bases from V and 7 bases from J, leaving 20 bases between. CDR3 loop: CALKTAAEGGYTF. CDR3 DNA: TGTGCCCTCAAGACCGCAGCAGAAGGTGGCTACACCTTC.

The V and J genes are TRBV20-1 and TRBJ2-1; D gene unclear. This CDR3 has 13 amino acids. Germline-derived CDR1 and CDR2 are DFQATT and SNEGSKA (reference sequence). Trimming stripped 5 bases from V and 6 bases from J, with 14 bases between. Here the CDR3 reads CSAAKTVGNEQFF. CDR3 DNA: TGCAGTGCTGCCAAGACGGTAGGCAATGAGCAGTTCTTC.